A selection of T cell receptor beta chains follows, all from one sample in a study of control samples from healthy donors and cancer patients. Here immunoSEQ multiplex PCR was the method, and the copy in TCRdb shows in-frame clones only, minus some. The repertoire holds about 120,000 clones, more than 85% seen once, with 1.7% in the top ten. The sample comprised PBMCs. The receptors here all came from a middle-aged man with head and neck cancer. CDR3s include the opening cysteine and the closing phenylalanine or tryptophan. Each record gives: V gene, J gene, clone size, D gene, CDR3 DNA, CDR3 protein. The D gene is left open where the match is weak. Clone size is not always given. Where it is, it says once, few, many or a class for expanded clones.

TRBV7-2,TRBJ2-4,NA,NA,TGTGCCAGCAGCCCCCGTGCTAGCATGAACATTCAGTACTTC,CASSPRASMNIQYF
TRBV30,TRBJ1-1,NA,NA,TGTGCCTGGGACTACGGCCTCGGGACTGAAGCTTTCTTT,CAWDYGLGTEAFF
TRBV9,TRBJ2-1,NA,TRBD1,TGTGCCAGCAGCGCGAGACAGGGAGTTGTTGATGAGCAGTTCTTC,CASSARQGVVDEQFF
TRBV5-1,TRBJ2-7,NA,NA,TGCGCCAGCAGCTCACAGGGTATCAACGAGCAGTACTTC,CASSSQGINEQYF
TRBV2,TRBJ1-1,NA,NA,TGTGCCAGCAGAATACAGGGATCGGTGACTGAAGCTTTCTTT,CASRIQGSVTEAFF
TRBV28,TRBJ2-2,NA,NA,TGTGCCAGCAGTCCCCCCGCCGGGGAGCTGTTTTTT,CASSPPAGELFF
TRBV10-3,TRBJ2-3,NA,NA,TGTGCCATCAGTGAGTCGGGACCCACAGATACGCAGTATTTT,CAISESGPTDTQYF
TRBV5-4,TRBJ2-7,NA,NA,TGTGCCAGCAGCCCATCACCCGGACAGTCTACCTACGAGCAGTACTTC,CASSPSPGQSTYEQYF
TRBV30,TRBJ1-2,NA,TRBD1,TGTGCCTGGAGTGGTCCCCGGGACAGGGCCCACTATGGCTACACCTTC,CAWSGPRDRAHYGYTF
TRBV6-2/TRBV6-3,TRBJ1-5,NA,NA,TGTGCCAGCAGCTCATATAGCAATCAGCCCCAGCATTTT,CASSSYSNQPQHF
TRBV27,TRBJ1-1,NA,NA,TGTGCCAGCAGTTCCCTAGGGGCAGGGCACACTGAAGCTTTCTTT,CASSSLGAGHTEAFF
TRBV7-9,TRBJ2-3,once,TRBD1,TGTGCCAGCAGCTCCGGGACAGGGGGCACAGATACGCAGTATTTT,CASSSGTGGTDTQYF
TRBV5-1,TRBJ2-3,NA,NA,TGCGCCAGCGGAACCACAGGGCCCAGCACAGATACGCAGTATTTT,CASGTTGPSTDTQYF
TRBV4-3,TRBJ2-3,once,TRBD2,TGCGCCAGCAGACGCTTCCTAGCGGGGGGCACAGATACGCAGTATTTT,CASRRFLAGGTDTQYF
TRBV14,TRBJ1-1,NA,TRBD1,TGTGCCAGCAGCCCTCGACAGGGGCTGAACACTGAAGCTTTCTTT,CASSPRQGLNTEAFF
TRBV28,TRBJ2-7,NA,TRBD1,TGTGCCAGCAGTTTAGACAGGGGGCTAGTGCAGTACTTC,CASSLDRGLVQYF